The 25 T cell receptor beta chains in this list originate from one sample, sequenced in a study of blood T cell repertoires in COVID-19. Sequencing was performed with immunoSEQ multiplex PCR; in TCRdb, only in-frame clones are kept and a portion is missing. The table records 120,000 or so clones, 65% to 80% of them present only once. Sequencing was carried out using peripheral blood. Receptors originate from a human donor with acute or convalescent COVID-19. The donor label of this sample is uncertain.

The sample holds a few counts of this clone. The chain links TRBV5-6 to TRBJ2-2; tentatively, D is TRBD1 (6 bases). The CDR3 loop spans 15 amino acids. Trimming left V 4 bases short and J 5 bases short, with 15 bases between. Germline V gene data show CDR1 as SGHDT and CDR2 as YYEEEE. CDR3 DNA sequence: TGTGCCAGCAGCAAGGGACAAGTGGAAACCGGGGAGCTGTTTTTT. Protein sequence: CASSKGQVETGELFF. The full variable domain, its missing parts supplied by reference TRBV5-6 and TRBJ2-2, is DAGVTQSPTHLIKTRGQQVTLRCSPKSGHDTVSWYQQALGQGPQFIFQYYEEEERQRGNFPDRFSGHQFPNYSSELNVNALLLGDSALYLCASSKGQVETGELFFGEGSRLTVL.

The genes are TRBV29-1 and TRBJ2-3; maybe TRBD2 (5 bases). This CDR3 contains 14 residues. V lost 7 bases and J 0 bases, leaving 14 bases between the germline ends. Germline V CDR1 and CDR2: SQVTM, ANQGSEA. The CDR3 loop is CSGVRGLSTDTQYF. CDR3 DNA sequence: TGCAGCGGTGTTCGCGGGTTAAGCACAGATACGCAGTATTTT.

In its sample, this clone was seen a few times. The CDR3 spells CASRQGGGNQPQHF. The CDR3 DNA reads TGTGCCAGCAGGCAGGGAGGGGGCAATCAGCCCCAGCATTTT. The chain is built from TRBV6-5 and TRBJ1-5, with a tentative D call TRBD1 (5 bases). CDR3 size: 14 residues. The germline gives CDR1 MNHEY, CDR2 SVGAGI. V lost 6 bases to trimming and J lost 2 bases, with 11 bases between them.

This clone was observed at least ten times. The chain couples TRBV19 to TRBJ1-5; D remains unclear. V was trimmed by 4 bases and J by 0 bases, leaving 10 bases between them. The CDR3 has 15 residues. CDR1 and CDR2 from the germline V gene are LNHDA and SQIVND (reference sequence). For the CDR3, the DNA is TGTGCCAGTAGTAGGAGCGATTATAGCAATCAGCCCCAGCATTTT. Protein: CASSRSDYSNQPQHF.

The chain couples TRBV6-5 to TRBJ2-3; D is perhaps TRBD1 (6 bases). CDR1 and CDR2 (germline): MNHEY, SVGAGI. The CDR3 has 16 amino acids. The V and J ends lost 2 bases and 2 bases respectively, with 14 bases between them. In nucleotides, the CDR3 is TGTGCCAGCAGTTACGGGGACACGAAAAACACAGATACGCAGTATTTT. Protein product: CASSYGDTKNTDTQYF.

This clone has a handful of counts. The chain's CDR3 is CASSKTGGVDNEQFF. The CDR3 DNA is TGTGCCAGCAGCAAGACAGGGGGCGTTGACAATGAGCAGTTCTTC. V usage is TRBV11-2 and J usage is TRBJ2-1; 10 positions agree with TRBD1. Germline V gene data show CDR1 as SGHAT and CDR2 as FQNNGV. This CDR3 is built from 15 residues. J lost 5 bases, V lost 5 bases, and 6 bases had no gene match.

This rearrangement joins TRBV18 to TRBJ2-2, with D possibly TRBD1 on 6 matching bases. The V gene lost 3 bases and the J gene lost 0 bases, with 11 bases spanning the gap. The CDR3 covers 16 residues. The germline CDR1 and CDR2 sequences are KGHSH and LQKENI. The CDR3 DNA sequence: TGTGCCAGCTCACCCCCGGGACATGCGAACACCGGGGAGCTGTTTTTT. Translated: CASSPPGHANTGELFF.

The chain combines TRBV27 with TRBJ1-4, with 7 bases aligning to TRBD1. This CDR3 region has 15 residues. The V and J ends lost 3 bases and 5 bases, in that order; junction bases with no gene match: 6. Germline CDR1 is MNHEY and CDR2 is SMNVEV (reference sequence). CDR3 coding DNA: TGTGCCAGCAGTTTCCTCGGGACAGCCAATGAAAAACTGTTTTTT. Encoded protein: CASSFLGTANEKLFF.

This clone was seen only a few times. The J gene is TRBJ2-1, the V gene TRBV28; 10 bases are shared with TRBD2. CDR3 length: 17 residues. V trimming: 3 bases; J trimming: 4 bases; junction bases outside the gene matches: 9. Per germline, CDR1 MDHEN and CDR2 SYDVKM. DNA for the CDR3: TGTGCCAGCAGTTTCCCCGGGGCTAGCGGGGGATACAATGAGCAGTTCTTC. Translated: CASSFPGASGGYNEQFF.

The chain carries TRBV2 and TRBJ1-5; maybe TRBD1 (5 bases). CDR3 length: 13 residues. Germline V gene sequence: CDR1 SNHLY, CDR2 FYNNEI. V was clipped by 4 bases and J by 4 bases, with 8 bases between them. The CDR3 bases are TGTGCCAGCAGTGGGGGGGGTAATCAGCCCCAGCATTTT. It specifies CASSGGGNQPQHF.

The chain has TRBV21-1 and TRBJ2-5; the table's D gene call, TRBD1, was not cross checked with the DNA. TRBV21-1 is reported as a pseudogene. There are 15 residues in the CDR3. CDR3 sequence (DNA): TGTGCCAGCCCAGGTCCGGGACAGGCCCAAGAGACCCAGTACTTC. Translating it yields CASPGPGQAQETQYF.

V gene TRBV4-1 combines with J gene TRBJ1-2; 8 bases match TRBD1. Trimming at V came to 6 bases and at J to 0 bases, leaving 12 bases not matched to a gene. The CDR3 is 17 amino acids. From germline, CDR1 is MGHRA and CDR2 YSYEKL. CDR3: CASRAPGQASANYGYTF. DNA of the CDR3: TGCGCCAGCAGGGCCCCGGGACAGGCTTCAGCTAACTATGGCTACACCTTC.

The chain links TRBV7-3 to TRBJ2-2; the D gene is possibly TRBD1 (5 bases). The CDR3 spans 16 residues. CDR1 SGHTA and CDR2 FQGTGA come from the germline V gene. Deletions cut 1 base from V and 2 bases from J, with 11 bases between. Here the CDR3 DNA reads TGTGCCAGCAGCTTAAGGCCAGGGATTAACACCGGGGAGCTGTTTTTT. It specifies CASSLRPGINTGELFF.

This sequence joins TRBV6-6 and TRBJ2-1, with D possibly matching TRBD1 (6 bases). The CDR3 is 14 amino acids. Trimming shortened V by 2 bases and J by 8 bases, and 13 bases separated the two germline ends. Germline CDR1 MNHNY, CDR2 SVGAGI (reference sequence). Here the CDR3 reads CASSYNGQGHEQFF. CDR3 nucleotides: TGTGCCAGCAGTTACAATGGGCAGGGGCATGAGCAGTTCTTC.

The V and J genes are TRBV5-1 and TRBJ1-6; a possible D gene is TRBD1 (5 bases). V was trimmed by 4 bases and J by 0 bases, leaving 11 bases between them. This CDR3 spans 16 amino acids. The germline gives CDR1 SGHRS, CDR2 YFSETQ. CDR3 region: CASSPGDSSYNSPLHF. The CDR3 DNA reads TGCGCCAGCAGCCCGGGGGATAGCTCCTATAATTCACCCCTCCACTTT.

The chain is built from TRBV12-5 and TRBJ1-2; the match to TRBD1 covers 7 bases. The junction had 12 bases not matched to a gene; V was cut back by 6 bases and J by 8 bases. The germline V gene has CDR1 LGHNT and CDR2 FRNRAP. The CDR3 has 14 amino acids. Here the CDR3 reads CASGLTGDANGYTF. For the CDR3, the DNA is TGTGCTAGTGGCCTCACAGGGGATGCGAACGGCTACACCTTC. The full variable domain, in which reference TRBV12-5 and TRBJ1-2 provide the parts outside the CDR3, is DARVTQTPRHKVTEMGQEVTMRCQPILGHNTVFWYRQTMMQGLELLAYFRNRAPLDDSGMPKDRFSAEMPDATLATLKIQPSEPRDSAVYFCASGLTGDANGYTFGSGTRLTVV.

The chain couples TRBV19 to TRBJ1-5, with D tentatively TRBD1 (5 bases). This CDR3 has 15 residues. The V gene's germline CDR1 is LNHDA and CDR2 SQIVND (reference sequence). V lost 4 bases and J 8 bases, leaving 18 bases between the germline ends. CDR3 coding DNA: TGTGCCAGTAGTACACGGGACTCTCGGGGGGAGCCCCAGCATTTT. Residues: CASSTRDSRGEPQHF.

The count of this clone is one. Other DNA sequences of this sample code for an identical CDR3. The chain joins TRBV5-1 to TRBJ2-3, with D possibly TRBD1 on 6 matching bases. Germline assignment: CDR1 SGHRS and CDR2 YFSETQ. The V gene lost 0 bases and the J gene lost 0 bases, with 8 bases spanning the gap. This CDR3 is built from 15 residues. The CDR3 DNA follows: TGCGCCAGCAGCTTGGAAGGGGGAAGCACAGATACGCAGTATTTT. Encoded protein: CASSLEGGSTDTQYF.

The chain uses TRBV2 and TRBJ1-1; 8 bases align to TRBD1. This CDR3 has 14 amino acids. With 8 bases clipped from V and 3 bases from J, the junction kept 8 bases outside the gene matches. From germline, CDR1 is SNHLY and CDR2 FYNNEI. CDR3 nucleotides: TGTGCCAGCGGAACCGGGACAGGTTACACTGAAGCTTTCTTT. Protein sequence: CASGTGTGYTEAFF.

As DNA, the CDR3 is TGCGCCAGCAGCTTGGCCGGCGGGGGCGCGATGGCCAACGTCCTGACTTTC. This sequence encodes CASSLAGGGAMANVLTF. This chain links TRBV5-1 with TRBJ2-6; TRBD2 might be the D (7 bases). Trimming took 0 bases from V and 6 from J, leaving 16 bases between them. The length of the CDR3 is 17 residues. Germline V gene data show CDR1 as SGHRS and CDR2 as YFSETQ.

V gene TRBV5-5 combines with J gene TRBJ1-5; 9 nucleotides align to TRBD1. Germline CDR1 reads SGHKS; CDR2 reads YYEKEE (reference sequence). V lost 3 bases, J lost 6 bases, and 10 bases stayed unmatched. The CDR3 spans 16 residues. The DNA of the CDR3 is TGTGCCAGCAGCTCCACAGGGGGCGCGTTGGGTCAGCCCCAGCATTTT. It encodes CASSSTGGALGQPQHF. The full variable domain, completed using reference TRBV5-5 and TRBJ1-5, is DAGVTQSPTHLIKTRGQQVTLRCSPISGHKSVSWYQQVLGQGPQFIFQYYEKEERGRGNFPDRFSARQFPNYSSELNVNALLLGDSALYLCASSSTGGALGQPQHFGDGTRLSIL.

This clone has ten or more counts. The chain uses TRBV18 and TRBJ1-5; D may be TRBD1 (6 bases). The CDR3 runs 13 residues. Germline loops: CDR1 KGHSH, CDR2 LQKENI. Trimming stripped 6 bases from V and 9 bases from J, with 15 bases between. CDR3 bases: TGTGCCAGCTCCCAGGGGCGGCAATGGCCCCAGCATTTT. This gives the protein CASSQGRQWPQHF.

The V and J genes are TRBV19 and TRBJ1-5, with a weak D call TRBD1 (5 bases). Germline CDR1 reads LNHDA; CDR2 reads SQIVND (reference sequence). The CDR3 consists of 13 residues. V shed 5 bases and J shed 7 bases, with 12 bases lying between them. In DNA form, the CDR3 reads TGTGCCAGTAGTTGGAGGGGTGGCCAGCCCCAGCATTTT. Its translation: CASSWRGGQPQHF.

This clone was picked up many times. The chain has TRBV10-2 and TRBJ1-4; tentative D call: TRBD1 (6 bases). CDR1 is WSHSY, CDR2 SAAADI, per germline. With 6 bases removed from V and 7 bases from J, the gap between germline ends came to 15 bases. This CDR3 has 14 residues. CDR3 in amino acids: CASSPRGLGEKLFF. The CDR3 DNA follows: TGCGCCAGCAGCCCCAGGGGTCTGGGTGAAAAACTGTTTTTT.

This rearrangement joins TRBV9 to TRBJ2-2; tentatively, D is TRBD2 (5 bases). The CDR3 consists of 15 residues. Trimming took 6 bases from V and 5 from J, leaving 17 bases between them. Germline loops: CDR1 SGDLS, CDR2 YYNGEE. CDR3 in amino acids: CASNVQASGTGELFF. The CDR3 DNA reads TGTGCCAGCAACGTTCAGGCCTCGGGGACCGGGGAGCTGTTTTTT.